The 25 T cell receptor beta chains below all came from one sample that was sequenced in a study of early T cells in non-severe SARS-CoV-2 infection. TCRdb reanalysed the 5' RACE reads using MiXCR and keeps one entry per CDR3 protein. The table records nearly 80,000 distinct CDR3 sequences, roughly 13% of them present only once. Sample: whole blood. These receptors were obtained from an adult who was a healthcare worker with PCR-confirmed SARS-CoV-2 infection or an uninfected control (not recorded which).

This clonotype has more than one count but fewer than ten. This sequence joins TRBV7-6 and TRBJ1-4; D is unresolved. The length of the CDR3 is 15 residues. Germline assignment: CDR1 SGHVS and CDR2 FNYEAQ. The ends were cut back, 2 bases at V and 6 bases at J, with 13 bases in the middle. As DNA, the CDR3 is TGTGCCAGCAGCTTATACACCGCTGGACATGAAAAACTGTTTTTT. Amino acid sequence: CASSLYTAGHEKLFF.

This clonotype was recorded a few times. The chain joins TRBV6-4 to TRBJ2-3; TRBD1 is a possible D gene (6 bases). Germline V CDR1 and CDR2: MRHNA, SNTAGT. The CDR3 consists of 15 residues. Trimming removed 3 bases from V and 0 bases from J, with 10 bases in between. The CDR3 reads CASSEVTGSTDTQYF. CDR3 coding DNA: TGTGCCAGCAGTGAGGTAACAGGGAGCACAGATACGCAGTATTTT.

The CDR3 sequence: CSVELAGENEQYF. CDR3 DNA: TGCAGCGTTGAACTAGCGGGGGAAAACGAGCAGTACTTC. V is TRBV29-1 and J is TRBJ2-7, with 10 bases fitting TRBD2. V lost 2 bases, J lost 5 bases, and 3 bases stayed unmatched. CDR3 size: 13 residues. In germline, CDR1 is SQVTM, CDR2 ANQGSEA.

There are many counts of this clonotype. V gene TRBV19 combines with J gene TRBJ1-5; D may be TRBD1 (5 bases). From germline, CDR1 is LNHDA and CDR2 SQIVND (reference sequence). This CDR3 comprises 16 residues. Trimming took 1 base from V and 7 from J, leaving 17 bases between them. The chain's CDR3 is CASSIGIGAAKQPQHF. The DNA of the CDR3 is TGTGCCAGTAGTATAGGTATAGGGGCGGCGAAGCAGCCCCAGCATTTT.

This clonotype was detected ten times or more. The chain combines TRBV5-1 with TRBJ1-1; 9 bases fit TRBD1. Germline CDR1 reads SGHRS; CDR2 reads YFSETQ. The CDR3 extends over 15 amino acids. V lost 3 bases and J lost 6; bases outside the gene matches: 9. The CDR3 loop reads CASSSYRDRVSEAFF. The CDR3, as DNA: TGCGCCAGCAGCTCATACCGGGACAGGGTGTCTGAAGCTTTCTTT.

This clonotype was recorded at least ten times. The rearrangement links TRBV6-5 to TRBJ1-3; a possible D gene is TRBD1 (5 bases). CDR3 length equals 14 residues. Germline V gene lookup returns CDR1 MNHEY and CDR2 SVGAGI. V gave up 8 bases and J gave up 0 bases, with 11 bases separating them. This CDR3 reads CASRDGFSGNTIYF. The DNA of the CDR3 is TGTGCCAGCCGGGACGGATTCTCTGGAAACACCATATATTTT.

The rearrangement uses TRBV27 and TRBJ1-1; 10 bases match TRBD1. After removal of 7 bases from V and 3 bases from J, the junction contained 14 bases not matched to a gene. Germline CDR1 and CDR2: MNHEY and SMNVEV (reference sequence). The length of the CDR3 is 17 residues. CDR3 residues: CASKITGTGALDTEAFF. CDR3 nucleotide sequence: TGTGCCAGCAAGATAACCGGGACAGGGGCTTTGGACACTGAAGCTTTCTTT.

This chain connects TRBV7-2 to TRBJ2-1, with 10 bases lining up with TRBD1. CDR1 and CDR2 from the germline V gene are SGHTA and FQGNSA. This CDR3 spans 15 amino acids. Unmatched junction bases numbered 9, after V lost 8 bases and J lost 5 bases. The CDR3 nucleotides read TGTGCCAGCGACACCTCGGGACAGGGGAACAATGAGCAGTTCTTC. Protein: CASDTSGQGNNEQFF.

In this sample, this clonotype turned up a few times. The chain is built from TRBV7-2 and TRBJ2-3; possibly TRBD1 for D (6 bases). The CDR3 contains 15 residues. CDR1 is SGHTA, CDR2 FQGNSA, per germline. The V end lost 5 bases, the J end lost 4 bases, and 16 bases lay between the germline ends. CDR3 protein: CASSPQGNRADTQYF. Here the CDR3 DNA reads TGTGCCAGCAGCCCACAGGGTAATAGAGCAGATACGCAGTATTTT.

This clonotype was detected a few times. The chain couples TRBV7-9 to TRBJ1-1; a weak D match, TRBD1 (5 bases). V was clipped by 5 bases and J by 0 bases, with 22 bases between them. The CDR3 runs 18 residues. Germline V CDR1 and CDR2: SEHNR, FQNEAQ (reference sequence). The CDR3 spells CASSPTRGGVTMNTEAFF. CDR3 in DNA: TGTGCCAGCAGCCCGACTAGGGGAGGAGTTACAATGAACACTGAAGCTTTCTTT.

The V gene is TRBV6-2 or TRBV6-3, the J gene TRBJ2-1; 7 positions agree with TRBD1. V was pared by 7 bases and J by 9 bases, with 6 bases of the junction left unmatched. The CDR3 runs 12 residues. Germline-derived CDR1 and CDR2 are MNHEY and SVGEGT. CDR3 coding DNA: TGTGCCAGCACGGTACAGGGGTTTGAGCAGTTCTTC. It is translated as CASTVQGFEQFF.

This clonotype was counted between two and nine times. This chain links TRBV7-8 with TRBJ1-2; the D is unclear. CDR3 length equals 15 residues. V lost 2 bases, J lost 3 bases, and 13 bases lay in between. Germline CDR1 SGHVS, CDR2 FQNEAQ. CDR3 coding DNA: TGTGCCAGCAGCTTAAGGACCTCCCCAGACTATGGCTACACCTTC. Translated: CASSLRTSPDYGYTF.

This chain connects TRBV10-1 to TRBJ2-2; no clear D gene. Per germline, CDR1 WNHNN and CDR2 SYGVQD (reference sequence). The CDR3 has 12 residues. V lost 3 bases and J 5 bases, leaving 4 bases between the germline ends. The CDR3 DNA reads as TGCGCCAGCAGTGATTTGACCGGGGAGCTGTTTTTT. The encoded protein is CASSDLTGELFF.

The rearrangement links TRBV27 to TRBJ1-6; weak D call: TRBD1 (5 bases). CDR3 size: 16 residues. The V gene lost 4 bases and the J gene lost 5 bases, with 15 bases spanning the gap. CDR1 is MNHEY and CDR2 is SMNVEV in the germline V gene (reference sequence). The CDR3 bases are TGTGCCAGCAGTTCCGAGGCAGGGCTGCATAATTCACCCCTCCACTTT. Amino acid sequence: CASSSEAGLHNSPLHF.

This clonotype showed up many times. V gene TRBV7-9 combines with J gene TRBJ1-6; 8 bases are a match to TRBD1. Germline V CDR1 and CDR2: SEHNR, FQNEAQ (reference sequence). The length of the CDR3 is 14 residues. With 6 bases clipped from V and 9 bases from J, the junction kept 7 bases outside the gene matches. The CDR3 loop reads CASRYQGASSPLHF. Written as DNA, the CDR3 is TGTGCCAGCAGATATCAGGGGGCAAGTTCACCCCTCCACTTT.

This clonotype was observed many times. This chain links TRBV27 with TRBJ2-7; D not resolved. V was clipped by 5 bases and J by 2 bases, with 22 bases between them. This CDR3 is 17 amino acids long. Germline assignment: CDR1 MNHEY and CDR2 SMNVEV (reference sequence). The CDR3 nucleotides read TGTGCCAGCAGTACCCTCTTTAGGAGCCATATCCCCTACGAGCAGTACTTC. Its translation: CASSTLFRSHIPYEQYF.

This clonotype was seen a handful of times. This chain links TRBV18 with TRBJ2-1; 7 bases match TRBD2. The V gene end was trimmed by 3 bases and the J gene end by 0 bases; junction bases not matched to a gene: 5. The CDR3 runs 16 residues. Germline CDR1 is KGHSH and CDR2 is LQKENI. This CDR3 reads CASSPARTSSYNEQFF. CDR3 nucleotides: TGTGCCAGCTCACCCGCTAGGACTAGCTCCTACAATGAGCAGTTCTTC. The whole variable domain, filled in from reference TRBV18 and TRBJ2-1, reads NAGVMQNPRHLVRRRGQEARLRCSPMKGHSHVYWYRQLPEEGLKFMVYLQKENIIDESGMPKERFSAEFPKEGPSILRIQQVVRGDSAAYFCASSPARTSSYNEQFFGPGTRLTVL.

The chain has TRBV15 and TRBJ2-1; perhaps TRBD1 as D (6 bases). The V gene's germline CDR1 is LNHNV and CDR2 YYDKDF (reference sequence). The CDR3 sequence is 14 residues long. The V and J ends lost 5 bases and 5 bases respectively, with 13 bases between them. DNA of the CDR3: TGTGCCACCAGCGCGGGCAGGGGTGACAATGAGCAGTTCTTC. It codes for CATSAGRGDNEQFF. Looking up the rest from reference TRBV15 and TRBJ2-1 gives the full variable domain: DAMVIQNPRYQVTQFGKPVTLSCSQTLNHNVMYWYQQKSSQAPKLLFHYYDKDFNNEADTPDNFQSRRPNTSFCFLDIRSPGLGDTAMYLCATSAGRGDNEQFFGPGTRLTVL.

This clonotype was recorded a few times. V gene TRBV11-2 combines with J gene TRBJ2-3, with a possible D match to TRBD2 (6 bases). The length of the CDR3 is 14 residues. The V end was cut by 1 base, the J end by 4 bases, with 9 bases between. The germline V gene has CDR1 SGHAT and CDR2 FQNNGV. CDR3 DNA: TGTGCCAGCAGCTTAGGAGGGGAGGCAGATACGCAGTATTTT. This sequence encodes CASSLGGEADTQYF.

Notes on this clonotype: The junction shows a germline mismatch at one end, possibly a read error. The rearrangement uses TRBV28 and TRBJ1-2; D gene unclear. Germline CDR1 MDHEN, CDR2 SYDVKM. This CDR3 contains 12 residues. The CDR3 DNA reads TGTGCCAGCAGTGGCTCTAACTACGGCTACACCTTC. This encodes CASSGSNYGYTF.

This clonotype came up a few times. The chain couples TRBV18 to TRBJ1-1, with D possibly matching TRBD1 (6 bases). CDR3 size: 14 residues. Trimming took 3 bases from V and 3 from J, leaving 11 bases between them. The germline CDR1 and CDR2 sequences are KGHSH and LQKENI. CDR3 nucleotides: TGTGCCAGCTCACCGTCAGGGGCGGACACTGAAGCTTTCTTT. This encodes CASSPSGADTEAFF.

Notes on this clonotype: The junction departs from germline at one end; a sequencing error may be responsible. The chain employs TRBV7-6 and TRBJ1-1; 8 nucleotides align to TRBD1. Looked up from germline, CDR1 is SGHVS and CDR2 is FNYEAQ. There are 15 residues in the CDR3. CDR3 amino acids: CASSLSHRGGTEVFF. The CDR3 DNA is TGTGCCAGCAGCCTCTCCCACAGGGGGGGGACTGAAGTTTTCTTT.

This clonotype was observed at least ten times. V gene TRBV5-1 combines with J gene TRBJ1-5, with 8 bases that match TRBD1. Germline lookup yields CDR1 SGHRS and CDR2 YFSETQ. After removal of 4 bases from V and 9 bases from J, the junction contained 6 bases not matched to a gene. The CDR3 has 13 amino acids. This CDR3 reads CASSLWTGRPQHF. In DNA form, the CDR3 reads TGCGCCAGCAGCCTATGGACAGGGAGGCCCCAGCATTTT.

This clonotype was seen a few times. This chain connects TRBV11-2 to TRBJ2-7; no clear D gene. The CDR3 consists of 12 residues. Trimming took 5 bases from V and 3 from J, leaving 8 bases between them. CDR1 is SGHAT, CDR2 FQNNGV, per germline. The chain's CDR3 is CASSEVFYEQYF. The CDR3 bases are TGTGCCAGCAGCGAGGTATTCTACGAGCAGTACTTC.

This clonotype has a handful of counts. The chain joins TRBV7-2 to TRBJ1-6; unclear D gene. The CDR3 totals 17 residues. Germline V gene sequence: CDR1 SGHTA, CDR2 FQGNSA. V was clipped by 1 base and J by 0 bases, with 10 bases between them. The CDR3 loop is CASSLDREISYNSPLHF. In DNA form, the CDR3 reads TGTGCCAGCAGCTTAGATAGGGAGATCTCCTATAATTCACCCCTCCACTTT. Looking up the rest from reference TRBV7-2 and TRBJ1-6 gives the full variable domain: GAGVSQSPSNKVTEKGKDVELRCDPISGHTALYWYRQSLGQGLEFLIYFQGNSAPDKSGLPSDRFSAERTGGSVSTLTIQRTQQEDSAVYLCASSLDREISYNSPLHFGNGTRLTVT.